This TCR beta chain was found in a study of Tregs in tolerant kidney transplant recipients. Study-wide results and limits: For some patients, primers changed over time, blocking nucleotide-level comparison. Biological reproducibility was not directly addressed in this study.

This clone was observed once. Antigen specificity is unknown. The nonmyeloablative bone marrow transplants came from related graft donors, with transient mixed chimerism. Thawed PBMCs were FACS-sorted into unstimulated CD4+CD25+CD127- regulatory T cells, CD4+CD25- non-regulatory cells, CD4 and CD8 cells. Data came from immunoSEQ multiplex PCR; TCRdb stores just in-frame clones and leaves some out. Seen here are about 81,000 clones, 91% observed once, and the top ten hold roughly 1.5%. Germline values: CDR1 SGHNT, CDR2 YENEEA. Unmatched junction bases numbered 8, after V lost 8 bases and J lost 5 bases. This CDR3 has 14 amino acids.

The material was CD4+ T cells from blood (PBMCs), obtained 24 months after the transplant. V is TRBV11-3 and J is TRBJ2-3; TRBD2 matches 9 bases. This TCR was recovered from a human patient who received a combined kidney and bone marrow transplant. Some T cells may possibly be graft donor cells. CDR3 coding DNA: TGTGCCAGCGCGAAGCGGGAGGAAGGAGATACGCAGTATTTT. Amino acids: CASAKREEGDTQYF.